Listed below are T cell receptor beta chains from one sample, sequenced in a study of T cell responses to AZD1222 COVID-19 vaccine. Data came from immunoSEQ multiplex PCR; TCRdb stores just in-frame clones and leaves some out. The profile shows about 120,000 clones, about 90% of them singletons. The sequenced sample was peripheral blood, obtained on day 0 of MenACWY control vaccination. The receptors originated from an adult in good health. CDR3s include the opening cysteine and the closing phenylalanine or tryptophan. The order of the fields is D gene, V gene, J gene, clone size, CDR3 DNA, CDR3 protein. The D gene is left open where the match is weak. Where a row states a size, it is once, few, many or the class of an expanded clone; other rows omit it.

>-|TRBV5-8|TRBJ1-5|-
TGTGCCAGCAGCTCCCCGGGGGCGTTTATTCCCGGCAATCAGCCCCAGCATTTT
CASSSPGAFIPGNQPQHF
>TRBD2|TRBV4-3|TRBJ2-5|-
TGCGCCAGCAGCCAAGATTTTTTGGGGGGGGAAGAGACCCAGTACTTC
CASSQDFLGGEETQYF
>TRBD2|TRBV4-3|TRBJ2-3|few
TGCGCCAGCAGCCAGCACGGGAGCGGGGGGTTCACAGATACGCAGTATTTT
CASSQHGSGGFTDTQYF
>-|TRBV2|TRBJ1-6|-
TGTGCCAGCAGCCCGGACGGGTACTTT
CASSPDGYF
>TRBD1|TRBV2|TRBJ1-2|once
TGTGCCAGCAGAGGGGGCAACTATGGCTACACCTTC
CASRGGNYGYTF
>-|TRBV5-1|TRBJ1-1|-
TGCGCCAGCAGCTTGGACCCACCTGGGGGGGGCGGGGACACTGAAGCTTTCTTT
CASSLDPPGGGGDTEAFF
>-|TRBV28|TRBJ2-5|once
TGTGCCAGCAGTTTTGGACTCCTGGAATCGGAGACCCAGTACTTC
CASSFGLLESETQYF
>-|TRBV14|TRBJ2-5|-
TGTGCCAGCAGCCAACTAGACTATGAAGAGACCCAGTACTTC
CASSQLDYEETQYF
>-|TRBV30|TRBJ2-1|-
TGTGCCTGGAGTACGGGGGGCGGAGGGACTTACAGTGAGCAGTTCTTC
CAWSTGGGGTYSEQFF
>-|TRBV27|TRBJ2-3|once
TGTGCCAGCAGTTCGTTTGTCAGACCCGAGATGGATACGCAGTATTTT
CASSSFVRPEMDTQYF
>-|TRBV24-1|TRBJ2-5|-
TGTGCCACCAGTGATTGGACAGTTCAAGAGACCCAGTACTTC
CATSDWTVQETQYF
>-|TRBV9|TRBJ1-2|-
TGTGCCAGCAGCGGTGGGGGAAAAGGCTATGGCTACACCTTC
CASSGGGKGYGYTF
>-|TRBV3-1/TRBV3-2|TRBJ1-1|-
TGTGCCAGCAGCCACTCCCAATGGCGAAACACTGAAGCTTTCTTT
CASSHSQWRNTEAFF
>TRBD2|TRBV5-4|TRBJ2-2|-
TGTGCCAGCAGCTTAATTAGCGGGCTCACCGGGGAGCTGTTTTTT
CASSLISGLTGELFF
>-|TRBV7-2|TRBJ1-1|-
TGTGCCAGCTCAGGGGAAAAGGTGACTGAAGCTTTCTTT
CASSGEKVTEAFF
>-|TRBV18|TRBJ2-1|-
TGTGCCAGCTCAGGCTACGGCTATGAGCAGTTCTTC
CASSGYGYEQFF
>-|TRBV4-1|TRBJ2-2|-
TGCGCCAGCAGCCAAGTCACCGGGAGAGTCCTAGCCGAACGCACCGGGGAGCTGTTTTTT
CASSQVTGRVLAERTGELFF
>-|TRBV5-1|TRBJ1-1|-
TGCGCCAGCAGGAGTGTCGGTGACGTGGGTGCTTTCTTT
CASRSVGDVGAFF
>-|TRBV18|TRBJ1-2|-
TGTGCCAGCTCACTCCTCGACGACCTACGACCTAACTATGGCTACACCTTC
CASSLLDDLRPNYGYTF
>-|TRBV28|TRBJ1-4|few
TGTGCCAGCAGCCAAAGACGGCCTTATAATGAAAAACTGTTTTTT
CASSQRRPYNEKLFF
>-|TRBV19|TRBJ2-1|once
TGTGCCAGTAGTATCGTGGATAATGAGCAGTTCTTC
CASSIVDNEQFF
>-|TRBV6-6|TRBJ1-1|-
TGTGCCAGCAGTTACCCGGGTTCGGGGGCTGAAGCTTTCTTT
CASSYPGSGAEAFF
>TRBD1|TRBV7-6|TRBJ2-1|-
TGTGCCAGCAGAATGGGACAGGGGCCCTACAATGAGCAGTTCTTC
CASRMGQGPYNEQFF
>-|TRBV4-1|TRBJ2-7|few
TGCGCCAGCAGCCAAGAGGTTTACTCCTACGAGCAGTACTTC
CASSQEVYSYEQYF
>-|TRBV27|TRBJ2-1|-
TGTGCCAGCAGTTGGGGGATCTACAATGAGCAGTTCTTC
CASSWGIYNEQFF
>TRBD1|TRBV24-1|TRBJ2-3|once
TGTGCCACCAGTGGCGCCGGGACAGGGGGATGGGCAGATACGCAGTATTTT
CATSGAGTGGWADTQYF
>-|TRBV27|TRBJ2-3|once
TGTGCCAGCAGTTTATTGGGTGGGGCCGATACGCAGTATTTT
CASSLLGGADTQYF
>TRBD2|TRBV7-8|TRBJ2-2|-
TGTGCCAGCACCGCGTCAATAGCGGGGGGGGAATGGAGCACCGGGGAGCTGTTTTTT
CASTASIAGGEWSTGELFF
>TRBD1|TRBV19|TRBJ1-3|-
TGTGCCAGTAGTGGGCAGGGGGACTCTGGAAACACCATATATTTT
CASSGQGDSGNTIYF
>-|TRBV4-3|TRBJ2-2|-
TGCGCCAGCAGCCAAGTGTGGGTATCGAACACCGGGGAGCTGTTTTTT
CASSQVWVSNTGELFF
>TRBD1|TRBV28|TRBJ1-2|-
TGTGCCAGCAGTTTTCCACCCGGGACAGGGGCAAGGCTAGGCTATGGCTACACCTTC
CASSFPPGTGARLGYGYTF
>-|TRBV5-4|TRBJ1-1|once
TGTGCCAGCAGCTTTTCGGTGGGCACTGAAGCTTTCTTT
CASSFSVGTEAFF
>-|TRBV12-3/TRBV12-4|TRBJ2-2|-
TGTGCCAGCAGTCTGGGGGCCGGGGAGCTGTTTTTT
CASSLGAGELFF
>TRBD2|TRBV3-1/TRBV3-2|TRBJ2-5|-
TGTGCCAGCAGCCAAGATTTACTAGCGGGAGTGGGAGGAGAGACCCAGTACTTC
CASSQDLLAGVGGETQYF
>-|TRBV2|TRBJ1-2|few
TGTGCCAGCAGACAGGGCTCTTATGGCTACACCTTC
CASRQGSYGYTF
>-|TRBV7-2|TRBJ1-4|-
TGTGCCAGCAGCCGGGGGGCGTTTGCAACTAATGAAAAACTGTTTTTT
CASSRGAFATNEKLFF
>-|TRBV28|TRBJ1-2|-
TGTGCCAGCAGTTTCGAAGGTCACTACACCTTC
CASSFEGHYTF
>-|TRBV4-1|TRBJ1-2|-
TGCGCCAGCAGCCAGGTGGGATGGAATGGCTACACCTTC
CASSQVGWNGYTF
>-|TRBV28|TRBJ1-5|-
TGTGCCAGCAGTTTACCCAGTCCGCAAAATCAGCCCCAGCATTTT
CASSLPSPQNQPQHF
>TRBD1|TRBV7-9|TRBJ1-6|-
TGTGCCAGCAGCCCACCGGGACAGTATAATTCACCCCTCCACTTT
CASSPPGQYNSPLHF
>-|TRBV3-1/TRBV3-2|TRBJ1-6|-
TGTGCCAGCAGCCAAGACGACCGCCTACTCTATAATTCACCCCTCCACTTT
CASSQDDRLLYNSPLHF
>-|TRBV29-1|TRBJ1-2|-
TGCAGCGTCCACCACAGTAATAACTATGGCTACACCTTC
CSVHHSNNYGYTF
>TRBD2|TRBV9|TRBJ2-7|-
TGTGCCAGCGGGTTGGGACTAGCGGGATCCTACGAGCAGTACTTC
CASGLGLAGSYEQYF
>-|TRBV5-1|TRBJ1-3|-
TGCGCCAGCAGTCGAGGGTTGCAGGGAACCCCTGGAAACACCATATATTTT
CASSRGLQGTPGNTIYF
>-|TRBV5-1|TRBJ2-5|once
TGCGCCAGCAGCTCATCTAGCTCAGAGACCCAGTACTTC
CASSSSSSETQYF
>TRBD1|TRBV7-8|TRBJ1-1|-
TGTGCCAGCAGCGTTGGACAGGGGGGTACTAGCACTGAAGCTTTCTTT
CASSVGQGGTSTEAFF
>-|TRBV24-1|TRBJ2-1|-
TGTGCCACCAGTGATCTGGACGGGAACAATGAGCAGTTCTTC
CATSDLDGNNEQFF
>-|TRBV5-6|TRBJ1-2|-
TGTGCCAGCAGCGCAGGGACACTCTATGGCTACACCTTC
CASSAGTLYGYTF